The source of this T cell receptor beta chain is a study of CD8+CD57+ T cells in acquired aplastic anemia. Flow cytometry had shown expanded CD8+CD57+ cells in the patients chosen for sequencing. The use of genomic DNA as template underpinned the TCR beta VDJ and CDR3 profiling. TCRdb reanalysed the reads using MiXCR and keeps one entry per CDR3 protein. The table has 180,000 or so distinct CDR3 sequences, approximately 52% seen once. The CDR3 consists of 14 residues. Deletions cut 4 bases from V and 3 bases from J, with 14 bases between. CDR1 DFQATT and CDR2 SNEGSKA come from the germline V gene (reference sequence). There are many counts of this clonotype. Its antigen is as yet unknown. Study-level points and caveats: Around 30 sequences, all CD8+ CDR3, were shared between patients and controls.

This TCR was recovered from a human donor with aplastic anemia. The specimen sequenced was sorted CD4+, CD8+, or CD8+CD57+ T cells (not recorded which) from PBMCs. The rearrangement uses TRBV20-1 and TRBJ2-3, with TRBD2 as a possible D gene (6 bases). The CDR3 region is CSANGVEGTDTQYF. The CDR3 DNA reads as TGCAGTGCTAACGGGGTGGAGGGGACAGATACGCAGTATTTT.